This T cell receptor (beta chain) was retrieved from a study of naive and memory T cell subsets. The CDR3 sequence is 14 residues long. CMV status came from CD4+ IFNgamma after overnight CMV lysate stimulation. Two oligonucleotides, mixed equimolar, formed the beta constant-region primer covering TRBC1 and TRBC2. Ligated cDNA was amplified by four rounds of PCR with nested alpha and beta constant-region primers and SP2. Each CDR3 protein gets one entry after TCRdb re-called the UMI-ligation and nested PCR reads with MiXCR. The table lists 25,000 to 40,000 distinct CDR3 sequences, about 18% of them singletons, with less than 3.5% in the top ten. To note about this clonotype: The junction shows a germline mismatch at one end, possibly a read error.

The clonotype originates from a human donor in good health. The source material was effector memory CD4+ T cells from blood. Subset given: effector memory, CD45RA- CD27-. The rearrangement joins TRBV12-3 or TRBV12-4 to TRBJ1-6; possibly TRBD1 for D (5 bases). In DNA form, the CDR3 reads TGTGCCAGCAGTTTAGGCCAGGGTAATCCACCCCTCCACTTT. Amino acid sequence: CASSLGQGNPPLHF.